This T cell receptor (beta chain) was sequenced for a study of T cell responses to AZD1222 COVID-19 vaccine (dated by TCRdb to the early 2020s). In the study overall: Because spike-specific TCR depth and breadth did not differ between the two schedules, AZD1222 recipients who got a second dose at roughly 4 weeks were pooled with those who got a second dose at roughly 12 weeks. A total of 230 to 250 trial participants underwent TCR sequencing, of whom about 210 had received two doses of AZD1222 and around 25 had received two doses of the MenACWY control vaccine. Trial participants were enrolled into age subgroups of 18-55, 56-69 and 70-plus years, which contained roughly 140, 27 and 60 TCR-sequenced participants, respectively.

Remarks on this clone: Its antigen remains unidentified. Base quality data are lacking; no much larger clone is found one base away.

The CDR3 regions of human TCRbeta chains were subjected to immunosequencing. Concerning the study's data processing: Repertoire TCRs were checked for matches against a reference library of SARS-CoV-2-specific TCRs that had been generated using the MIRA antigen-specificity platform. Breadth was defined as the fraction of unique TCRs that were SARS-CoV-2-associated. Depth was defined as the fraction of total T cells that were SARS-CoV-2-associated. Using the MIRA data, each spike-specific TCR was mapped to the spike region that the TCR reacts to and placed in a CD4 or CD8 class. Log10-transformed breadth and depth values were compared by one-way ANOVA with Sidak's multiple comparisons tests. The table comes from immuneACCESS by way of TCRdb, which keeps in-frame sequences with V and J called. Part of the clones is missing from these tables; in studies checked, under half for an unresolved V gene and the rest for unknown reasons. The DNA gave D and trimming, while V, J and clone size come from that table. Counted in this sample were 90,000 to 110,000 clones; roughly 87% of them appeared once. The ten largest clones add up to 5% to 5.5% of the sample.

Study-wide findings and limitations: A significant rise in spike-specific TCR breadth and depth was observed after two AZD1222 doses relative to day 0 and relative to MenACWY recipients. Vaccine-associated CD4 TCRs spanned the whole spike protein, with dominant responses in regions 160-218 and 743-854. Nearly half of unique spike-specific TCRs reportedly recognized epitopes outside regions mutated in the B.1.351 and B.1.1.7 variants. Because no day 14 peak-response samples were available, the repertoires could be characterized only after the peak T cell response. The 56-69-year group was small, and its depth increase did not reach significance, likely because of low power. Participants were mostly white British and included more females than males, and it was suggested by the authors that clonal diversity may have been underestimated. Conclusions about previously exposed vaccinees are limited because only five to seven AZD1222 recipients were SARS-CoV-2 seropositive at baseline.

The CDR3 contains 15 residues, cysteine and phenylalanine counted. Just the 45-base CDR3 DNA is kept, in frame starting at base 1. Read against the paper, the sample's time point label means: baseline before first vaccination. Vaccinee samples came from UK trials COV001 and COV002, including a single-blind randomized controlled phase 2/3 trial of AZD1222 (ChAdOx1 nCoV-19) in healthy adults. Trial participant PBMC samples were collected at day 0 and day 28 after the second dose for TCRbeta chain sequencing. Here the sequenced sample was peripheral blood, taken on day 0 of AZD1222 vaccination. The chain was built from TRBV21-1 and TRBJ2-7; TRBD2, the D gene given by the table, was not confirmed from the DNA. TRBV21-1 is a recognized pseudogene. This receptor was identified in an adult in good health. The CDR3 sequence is CASSKVPSGAYEQYF. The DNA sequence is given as TGTGCCAGCAGCAAAGTCCCTAGTGGCGCCTACGAGCAGTACTTC.